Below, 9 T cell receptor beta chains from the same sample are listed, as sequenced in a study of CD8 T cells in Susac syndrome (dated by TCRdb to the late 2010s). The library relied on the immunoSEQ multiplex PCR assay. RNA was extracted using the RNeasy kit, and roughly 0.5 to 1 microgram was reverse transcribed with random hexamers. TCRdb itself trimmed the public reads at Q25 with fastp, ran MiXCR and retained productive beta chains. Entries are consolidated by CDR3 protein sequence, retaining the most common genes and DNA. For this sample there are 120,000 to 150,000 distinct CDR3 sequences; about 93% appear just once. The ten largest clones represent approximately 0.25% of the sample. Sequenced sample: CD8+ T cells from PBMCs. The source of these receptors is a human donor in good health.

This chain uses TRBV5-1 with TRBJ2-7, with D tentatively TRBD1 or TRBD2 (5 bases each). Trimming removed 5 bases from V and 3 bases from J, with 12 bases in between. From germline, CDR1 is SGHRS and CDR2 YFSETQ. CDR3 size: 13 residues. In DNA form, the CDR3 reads TGCGCCAGCAGGAGAAGTGGGGGCTACGAGCAGTACTTC. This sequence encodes CASRRSGGYEQYF. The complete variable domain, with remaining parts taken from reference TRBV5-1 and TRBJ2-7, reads KAGVTQTPRYLIKTRGQQVTLSCSPISGHRSVSWYQQTPGQGLQFLFEYFSETQRNKGNFPGRFSGRQFSNSRSEMNVSTLELGDSALYLCASRRSGGYEQYFGPGTRLTVT.

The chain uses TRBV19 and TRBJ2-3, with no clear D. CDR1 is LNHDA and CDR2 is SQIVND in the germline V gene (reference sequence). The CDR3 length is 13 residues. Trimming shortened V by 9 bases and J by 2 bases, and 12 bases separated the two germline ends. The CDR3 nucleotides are TGTGCCAGCCTAGAAGGTAACACAGATACGCAGTATTTT. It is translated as CASLEGNTDTQYF. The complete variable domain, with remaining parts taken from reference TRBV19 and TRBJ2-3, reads DGGITQSPKYLFRKEGQNVTLSCEQNLNHDAMYWYRQDPGQGLRLIYYSQIVNDFQKGDIAEGYSVSREKKESFPLTVTSAQKNPTAFYLCASLEGNTDTQYFGPGTRLTVL.

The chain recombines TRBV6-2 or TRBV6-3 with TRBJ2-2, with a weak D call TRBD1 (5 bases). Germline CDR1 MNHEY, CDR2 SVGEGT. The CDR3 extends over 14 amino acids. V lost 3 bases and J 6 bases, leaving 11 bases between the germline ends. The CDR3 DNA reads TGTGCCAGCAGTTATTCCCAGGGCCCCGGGGAGCTGTTTTTT. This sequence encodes CASSYSQGPGELFF.

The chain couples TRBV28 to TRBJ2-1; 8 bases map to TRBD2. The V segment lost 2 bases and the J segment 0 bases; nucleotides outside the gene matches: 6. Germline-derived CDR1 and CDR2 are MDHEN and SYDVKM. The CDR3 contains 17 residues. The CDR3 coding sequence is TGTGCCAGCAGTTTAGTGATAGCGGGGATCTCCTACAATGAGCAGTTCTTC. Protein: CASSLVIAGISYNEQFF.

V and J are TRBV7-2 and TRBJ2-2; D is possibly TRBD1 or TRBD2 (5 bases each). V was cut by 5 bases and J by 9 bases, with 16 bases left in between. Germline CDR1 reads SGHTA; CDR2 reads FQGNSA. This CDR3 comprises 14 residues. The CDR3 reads CASSPWDLHRELFF. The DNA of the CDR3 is TGTGCCAGCAGCCCATGGGACCTCCACCGGGAGCTGTTTTTT.

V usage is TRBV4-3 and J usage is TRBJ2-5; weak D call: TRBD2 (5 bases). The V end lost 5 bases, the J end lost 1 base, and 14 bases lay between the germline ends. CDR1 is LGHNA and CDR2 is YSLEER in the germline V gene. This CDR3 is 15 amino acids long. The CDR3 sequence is CASSCRSEPQETQYF. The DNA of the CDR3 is TGCGCCAGCAGCTGTCGTAGCGAACCCCAAGAGACCCAGTACTTC.

The CDR3 DNA follows: TGTGCCACCAGCACCGGTATAGCACGAACTAGCACAGATACGCAGTATTTT. Encoded protein: CATSTGIARTSTDTQYF. The chain links TRBV15 to TRBJ2-3, with unresolved D. V was clipped by 4 bases and J by 0 bases, with 17 bases between them. The CDR3 loop spans 17 amino acids. The V gene's germline CDR1 is LNHNV and CDR2 YYDKDF (reference sequence).

The CDR3 region has the DNA TGTGCCAGCAGCGGGGTTATCCGGGACACAAACTCCTACGAGCAGTACTTC. Its protein is CASSGVIRDTNSYEQYF. The chain couples TRBV7-9 to TRBJ2-7; D is possibly TRBD1 (6 bases). The germline CDR1 and CDR2 sequences are SEHNR and FQNEAQ (reference sequence). The ends were cut back, 5 bases at V and 0 bases at J, with 20 bases in the middle. CDR3 length: 17 residues.

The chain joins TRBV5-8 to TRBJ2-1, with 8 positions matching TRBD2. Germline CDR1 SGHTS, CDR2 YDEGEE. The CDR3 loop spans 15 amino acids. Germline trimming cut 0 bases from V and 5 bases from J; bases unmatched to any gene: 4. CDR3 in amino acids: CASSLGRREDNEQFF. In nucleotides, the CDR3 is TGTGCCAGCAGCTTGGGCAGGCGGGAGGACAATGAGCAGTTCTTC.